Below, 20 T cell receptor beta chains from the same sample are listed, as sequenced in a study of blood T cell repertoires in COVID-19. Repertoires were generated with immunoSEQ multiplex PCR, while TCRdb's copy carries only in-frame clones and drops some. Of under 300,000 clones in the sample, over 65% were seen once. Material for sequencing was peripheral blood. These receptors were taken from a woman of 80 years or more with acute or convalescent COVID-19.

This clone was seen only once. This chain uses TRBV7-3 with TRBJ1-1; unclear D gene. The CDR3 sequence is 13 residues long. V was clipped by 3 bases and J by 3 bases, with 8 bases between them. The germline CDR1 and CDR2 sequences are SGHTA and FQGTGA. The CDR3 region is CASSLMRDTEAFF. In DNA form, the CDR3 reads TGTGCCAGCAGCTTGATGCGGGACACTGAAGCTTTCTTT.

The rearrangement joins TRBV2 to TRBJ1-5; 7 bases map to TRBD1. The germline V gene has CDR1 SNHLY and CDR2 FYNNEI. The V segment lost 1 base and the J segment 6 bases; nucleotides outside the gene matches: 3. The CDR3 is 14 residues long. CDR3 sequence: CASSEGTGPQPQHF. CDR3 sequence (DNA): TGTGCCAGCAGTGAAGGGACAGGCCCTCAGCCCCAGCATTTT.

The V and J genes are TRBV12-3 or TRBV12-4 and TRBJ2-1, with D tentatively TRBD2 (7 bases). The V end was cut by 8 bases, the J end by 6 bases, with 14 bases between. This CDR3 region has 13 residues. Written as DNA, the CDR3 is TGTGCCAGCTCTAAGGGGGGGGGCAATGAGCAGTTCTTC. It encodes CASSKGGGNEQFF.

The V gene is TRBV5-1, the J gene TRBJ2-4; maybe TRBD1 (6 bases). The CDR3 spans 13 residues. CDR1 and CDR2 from the germline V gene are SGHRS and YFSETQ. With 0 bases removed from V and 9 bases from J, the gap between germline ends came to 10 bases. The CDR3 nucleotides are TGCGCCAGCAGCTTGGAAGCAGGGGTCATTCAGTACTTC. Translated: CASSLEAGVIQYF. Full variable domain (rest looked up from reference TRBV5-1 and TRBJ2-4): KAGVTQTPRYLIKTRGQQVTLSCSPISGHRSVSWYQQTPGQGLQFLFEYFSETQRNKGNFPGRFSGRQFSNSRSEMNVSTLELGDSALYLCASSLEAGVIQYFGAGTRLSVL.

V usage is TRBV7-9 and J usage is TRBJ1-6; D remains ambiguous. Trimming removed 4 bases from V and 5 bases from J, with 12 bases in between. Germline-derived CDR1 and CDR2 are SEHNR and FQNEAQ (reference sequence). CDR3 size: 15 residues. This CDR3 reads CASSSGISDNSPLHF. DNA of the CDR3: TGTGCCAGCAGCTCCGGGATAAGCGATAATTCACCCCTCCACTTT.

The chain links TRBV30 to TRBJ1-2; 7 bases fit TRBD1. Germline CDR1 reads GTSNPN; CDR2 reads SVGIG (reference sequence). Trimming at V came to 3 bases and at J to 4 bases, leaving 14 bases not matched to a gene. CDR3 size: 16 residues. The CDR3 here is CAWSLGTVIVSYGYTF. The DNA for the CDR3 is TGTGCCTGGAGCCTCGGGACAGTCATTGTTAGCTATGGCTACACCTTC.

In this sample, this clone turned up once. The rearrangement joins TRBV5-1 to TRBJ2-5; 7 bases line up with TRBD2. V lost 2 bases, J lost 1 base, and 5 bases stayed unmatched. The CDR3 length is 15 residues. Per germline, CDR1 SGHRS and CDR2 YFSETQ. The CDR3 protein is CASSFGGLTQETQYF. For the CDR3, the DNA is TGCGCCAGCAGCTTCGGGGGACTAACCCAAGAGACCCAGTACTTC.

The rearrangement uses TRBV7-9 and TRBJ2-7, with D unclear. The CDR3 loop spans 13 amino acids. The germline gives CDR1 SEHNR, CDR2 FQNEAQ (reference sequence). V lost 5 bases and J 3 bases, leaving 11 bases between the germline ends. The CDR3 region is CASSPGELYEQYF. The CDR3 DNA reads TGTGCCAGCAGCCCCGGAGAGCTCTACGAGCAGTACTTC.

Here the CDR3 reads CASSQKTSGGVETQYF. In DNA form, the CDR3 reads TGTGCCAGCAGCCAAAAGACTAGCGGGGGGGTGGAGACCCAGTACTTC. The chain joins TRBV5-4 to TRBJ2-5; 14 positions match TRBD2. V lost 4 bases to trimming and J lost 5 bases; unmatched junction nucleotides: 7. The CDR3 has 16 amino acids. Germline V lookup: CDR1 SGHNT, CDR2 YYREEE (reference sequence).

This rearrangement joins TRBV5-4 to TRBJ2-5; 9 nucleotides align to TRBD2. This CDR3 has 17 residues. From germline, CDR1 is SGHNT and CDR2 YYREEE (reference sequence). The J segment lost 5 bases and the V segment lost 2 bases, leaving 13 bases of the junction unmatched. CDR3 loop: CASSLAAGGPEGETQYF. CDR3 coding DNA: TGTGCCAGCAGCTTAGCGGCGGGAGGGCCAGAGGGGGAGACCCAGTACTTC.

V usage is TRBV5-4 and J usage is TRBJ2-3; TRBD2 aligns across 11 bases. This CDR3 is 19 amino acids long. Germline-derived CDR1 and CDR2 are SGHNT and YYREEE (reference sequence). V was pared by 4 bases and J by 2 bases, with 15 bases of the junction left unmatched. The CDR3 is CASSPPGLAGGRNTDTQYF. The CDR3 DNA reads TGTGCCAGCAGCCCGCCTGGCCTAGCGGGGGGTCGGAACACAGATACGCAGTATTTT.

This chain joins TRBV12-5 and TRBJ1-1; D ambiguous. The CDR3 is 13 amino acids. CDR1 is LGHNT, CDR2 FRNRAP, per germline. Trimming stripped 1 base from V and 1 base from J, with 4 bases between. The CDR3 sequence: CASGLGGNTEAFF. In nucleotides, the CDR3 is TGTGCTAGTGGTTTGGGAGGGAACACTGAAGCTTTCTTT.

This clone was counted a few times. The gene calls are TRBV5-1 and TRBJ1-2; D gene ambiguous. The V end was cut by 0 bases, the J end by 4 bases, with 16 bases between. The CDR3 consists of 16 residues. In germline, CDR1 is SGHRS, CDR2 YFSETQ. CDR3 in DNA: TGCGCCAGCAGCTTGGGGGCCCGGGAGGCCGGCTATGGCTACACCTTC. Translation: CASSLGAREAGYGYTF.

This clone was observed a few times. The J gene is TRBJ2-5, the V gene TRBV5-4; TRBD1 agrees at 10 bases. Germline values: CDR1 SGHNT, CDR2 YYREEE (reference sequence). J was trimmed by 1 base and V by 3 bases; bases with no gene match: 6. This CDR3 has 16 residues. The chain's CDR3 is CASSSRDRGVQETQYF. The CDR3 DNA reads as TGTGCCAGCAGCTCCCGGGACAGGGGTGTCCAAGAGACCCAGTACTTC.

V gene TRBV19 combines with J gene TRBJ1-4, with D possibly TRBD1 on 5 matching bases. Germline V gene lookup returns CDR1 LNHDA and CDR2 SQIVND (reference sequence). This CDR3 region has 15 residues. The V gene lost 4 bases and the J gene lost 3 bases, with 12 bases spanning the gap. CDR3: CASSTNRNSNEKLFF. CDR3 bases: TGTGCCAGTAGTACTAACAGGAACTCTAATGAAAAACTGTTTTTT.

The V call is TRBV11-3, the J call TRBJ2-1; TRBD1 matches at 7 bases. CDR1 and CDR2 from the germline V gene are SGHNT and YENEEA. The CDR3 has 15 residues. V trimming: 1 base; J trimming: 4 bases; junction bases outside the gene matches: 4. The CDR3 protein is CASSLGGQSYNEQFF. CDR3 bases: TGTGCCAGCAGCTTAGGGGGACAGAGTTACAATGAGCAGTTCTTC. The complete variable domain, with remaining parts taken from reference TRBV11-3 and TRBJ2-1, reads EAGVVQSPRYKIIEKKQPVAFWCNPISGHNTLYWYLQNLGQGPELLIRYENEEAVDDSQLPKDRFSAERLKGVDSTLKIQPAELGDSAVYLCASSLGGQSYNEQFFGPGTRLTVL.

The count of this clone is one. The chain combines TRBV5-4 with TRBJ2-5, with D uncertain. This CDR3 is built from 13 residues. Germline CDR1 is SGHNT and CDR2 is YYREEE (reference sequence). The V and J ends lost 1 base and 2 bases respectively, with 6 bases between them. CDR3 sequence (DNA): TGTGCCAGCAGCTTGACAGTTCAAGAGACCCAGTACTTC. Translated, it gives CASSLTVQETQYF.

This chain links TRBV5-1 with TRBJ1-1; maybe TRBD1 (5 bases). Trimming stripped 0 bases from V and 3 bases from J, with 15 bases between. Germline V lookup: CDR1 SGHRS, CDR2 YFSETQ. The CDR3 has 16 residues. In DNA form, the CDR3 reads TGCGCCAGCAGCTTGGGCGCAGGGCGTCTGGACACTGAAGCTTTCTTT. Residues: CASSLGAGRLDTEAFF.

Comments on this clone: Sequence at one end of the junction differs from germline and may be a read error. The J gene is TRBJ2-1, the V gene TRBV11-1; 10 positions agree with TRBD2. This CDR3 has 15 residues. Germline loops: CDR1 SGHAT, CDR2 FQDESV (reference sequence). The CDR3 protein is CASRLAGGGSNEQFF. In DNA, the CDR3 is TGTGCCAGCAGATTAGCGGGAGGAGGATCCAATGAGCAGTTCTTC.

This rearrangement joins TRBV5-5 to TRBJ2-5, with D maybe TRBD1 (6 bases). Germline V lookup: CDR1 SGHKS, CDR2 YYEKEE (reference sequence). The length of the CDR3 is 15 residues. Trimming took 1 base from V and 0 from J, leaving 10 bases between them. The CDR3 protein is CASSLTGFYQETQYF. As DNA, the CDR3 is TGTGCCAGCAGCTTGACAGGGTTTTACCAAGAGACCCAGTACTTC.